The next 22 T cell receptor beta chains were all read from a single sample in a study of identical twins (dated by TCRdb to the mid-2010s). Libraries were prepared through 5' RACE. This sample was sequenced with an Illumina HiSeq 2000. TCRdb ran its own pipeline on the public reads, namely fastp trimming at Q25 and MiXCR clone calling, and kept in-frame beta chains. Each record represents a unique CDR3 protein, reported with the most common genes and DNA among its rows. The sample yields 550,000 to 700,000 distinct CDR3 sequences; 21% were counted once. The ten biggest clones cover 4% to 5.5% of the sample. The data also belong to a second study, concerning T cells expressing NK-cell markers.

Sequencing was performed on PBMCs. These TCRs come from a woman in her late teens or twenties in good health.

The chain couples TRBV29-1 to TRBJ1-3; D unresolved. CDR1 SQVTM and CDR2 ANQGSEA come from the germline V gene. The V end lost 7 bases, the J end lost 0 bases, and 13 bases lay between the germline ends. This CDR3 has 14 residues. Here the CDR3 DNA reads TGCAGCGCGATGGGCGGTAGCTCTGGAAACACCATATATTTT. Encoded protein: CSAMGGSSGNTIYF.

The chain combines TRBV7-9 with TRBJ2-3; D call uncertain. This CDR3 is 15 amino acids long. Trimming cost V 6 bases and J 7 bases, with 20 bases left between them. Germline V lookup: CDR1 SEHNR, CDR2 FQNEAQ (reference sequence). CDR3 in DNA: TGTGCCAGCAGTCGATCACTCCTTTCCGGCCATACGCAGTATTTT. It is translated as CASSRSLLSGHTQYF.

The J gene is TRBJ2-2, the V gene TRBV4-3; 9 bases are shared with TRBD1. Germline assignment: CDR1 LGHNA and CDR2 YSLEER. The CDR3 is 16 amino acids. Trimming took 4 bases from V and 5 from J; bases not matched to a gene: 8. CDR3 nucleotide sequence: TGCGCCAGCAGCCTTATGACAGGGGGAGGAACCGGGGAGCTGTTTTTT. As protein: CASSLMTGGGTGELFF.

The chain has TRBV12-3 or TRBV12-4 and TRBJ2-1; 7 bases agree with TRBD2. V lost 6 bases, J lost 2 bases, and 10 bases stayed unmatched. The CDR3 has 16 residues. The CDR3 DNA reads TGTGCCAGCAGCACAGGAGGAGGGACTACCTACAATGAGCAGTTCTTC. Residues: CASSTGGGTTYNEQFF.

The rearrangement joins TRBV6-1 to TRBJ1-1; TRBD1 might be the D (5 bases). The CDR3 has 13 amino acids. With 8 bases removed from V and 10 bases from J, the gap between germline ends came to 20 bases. In germline, CDR1 is MNHNS, CDR2 SASEGT. CDR3 sequence: CASLSNSGGGAFF. In DNA form, the CDR3 reads TGTGCCAGCCTATCGAATTCCGGGGGGGGAGCTTTCTTT.

This clonotype was seen many times. This sequence joins TRBV7-9 and TRBJ2-2, with unresolved D. Per the germline V gene, CDR1 is SEHNR and CDR2 is FQNEAQ (reference sequence). V was clipped by 2 bases and J by 3 bases, with 7 bases between them. This CDR3 spans 14 amino acids. The CDR3 is CASSLWSDTGELFF. DNA for the CDR3: TGTGCCAGCAGCTTATGGTCGGACACCGGGGAGCTGTTTTTT.

The rearrangement links TRBV24-1 to TRBJ2-6; possible D gene TRBD1, 5 bases. This CDR3 contains 17 residues. Trimming cost V 4 bases and J 0 bases, with 12 bases left between them. Germline CDR1 reads KGHDR; CDR2 reads SFDVKD. CDR3 amino acids: CATSDEIDSSGANVLTF. The CDR3 coding sequence is TGTGCCACCAGTGACGAGATAGACAGCTCTGGGGCCAACGTCCTGACTTTC.

This clonotype appeared a few times. The chain carries TRBV27 and TRBJ2-7, with TRBD2 as a possible D gene (6 bases). The CDR3 has 13 residues. The ends were cut back, 3 bases at V and 3 bases at J, with 9 bases in the middle. Germline V gives CDR1 MNHEY, CDR2 SMNVEV (reference sequence). CDR3 sequence: CASSFEGGYEQYF. The CDR3 coding sequence is TGTGCCAGCAGTTTCGAGGGAGGCTACGAGCAGTACTTC.

The V gene is TRBV4-3, the J gene TRBJ2-5, with TRBD2 matching 9 bases. After removal of 4 bases from V and 5 bases from J, the junction contained 8 bases not matched to a gene. This CDR3 region has 15 residues. Germline-derived CDR1 and CDR2 are LGHNA and YSLEER. The CDR3 reads CASSPIAGADETQYF. CDR3 nucleotides: TGCGCCAGCAGCCCTATAGCGGGAGCGGACGAGACCCAGTACTTC.

The chain is built from TRBV12-3 or TRBV12-4 and TRBJ1-5; the match to TRBD1 covers 10 bases. The J segment lost 5 bases and the V segment lost 6 bases, leaving 7 bases of the junction unmatched. The CDR3 extends over 15 amino acids. This CDR3 reads CASRLRDRGDQPQHF. The CDR3 nucleotides read TGTGCCAGCAGGCTCCGGGACAGGGGCGATCAGCCCCAGCATTTT.

Only a few counts were recorded for this clonotype. This rearrangement joins TRBV5-1 to TRBJ2-4; 7 bases match TRBD1. This CDR3 spans 17 amino acids. The germline V gene has CDR1 SGHRS and CDR2 YFSETQ. V gave up 4 bases and J gave up 0 bases; unmatched junction bases: 10. CDR3 bases: TGCGCCAGCAGCCCCGGGACAGCTAGACTAGCCAAAAACATTCAGTACTTC. Residues: CASSPGTARLAKNIQYF.

This clonotype was seen only once. The V and J genes are TRBV11-2 and TRBJ2-1, with a tentative D call TRBD2 (6 bases). There are 14 residues in the CDR3. V lost 2 bases and J lost 10, with 15 bases in between. Germline CDR1 is SGHAT and CDR2 is FQNNGV. The CDR3 reads CASSLLLGGPEQFF. DNA for the CDR3: TGTGCCAGCAGCTTATTACTAGGAGGGCCGGAGCAGTTCTTC.

The table lists this clonotype with a few counts. V gene TRBV12-3 or TRBV12-4 combines with J gene TRBJ2-3; D is unclear. The CDR3 is made up of 15 amino acids. Trimming took off 6 bases at V and 0 bases at J, with 13 bases between the two ends. The CDR3, as DNA: TGTGCCAGCAGATCTGGGGTGACTAGCACAGATACGCAGTATTTT. Its protein product is CASRSGVTSTDTQYF.

This clonotype was seen at least ten times. The chain recombines TRBV7-6 with TRBJ1-1, with 11 bases that match TRBD1. In germline, CDR1 is SGHVS, CDR2 FNYEAQ. The CDR3 is 19 residues long. J was trimmed by 0 bases and V by 5 bases; bases with no gene match: 14. The CDR3 nucleotides read TGTGCCAGCAGCCTCCGGACAGGGGGCTTTTCCATTATGAACACTGAAGCTTTCTTT. Protein: CASSLRTGGFSIMNTEAFF.

This chain's CDR3 is CSAYGQGGNTIYF. DNA of the CDR3: TGCAGTGCTTATGGACAGGGGGGAAACACCATATATTTT. The V gene is TRBV20-1, the J gene TRBJ1-3; 9 bases map to TRBD1. The trim removed 5 bases at V and 4 bases at J, leaving 3 bases unmatched. Per germline, CDR1 DFQATT and CDR2 SNEGSKA (reference sequence). CDR3 length equals 13 residues.

The rearrangement uses TRBV15 and TRBJ2-3, with D perhaps TRBD1 or TRBD2 (6 bases each). CDR1 is LNHNV, CDR2 YYDKDF, per germline (reference sequence). Trimming left V 0 bases short and J 3 bases short, with 19 bases between. This CDR3 spans 18 amino acids. This CDR3 is CATSRDNPGATGTDTQYF. The DNA of the CDR3 is TGTGCCACCAGCAGAGATAATCCGGGGGCGACGGGGACAGATACGCAGTATTTT.

The chain is built from TRBV2 and TRBJ2-1; D might be TRBD1 (6 bases). V was pared by 10 bases and J by 5 bases, with 15 bases between. Germline V gene sequence: CDR1 SNHLY, CDR2 FYNNEI. The CDR3 spans 13 residues. The CDR3 here is CATVLGANNEQFF. The CDR3 DNA reads as TGTGCCACCGTTTTGGGGGCCAACAATGAGCAGTTCTTC.

There are a few counts of this clonotype. The chain links TRBV7-2 to TRBJ2-6; 10 bases agree with TRBD2. Germline V CDR1 and CDR2: SGHTA, FQGNSA. The CDR3 consists of 15 residues. Trimming removed 10 bases from V and 2 bases from J; junction bases left unmatched: 5. CDR3 loop: CATKTSGTGANVLTF. As DNA, the CDR3 is TGTGCCACCAAAACTAGCGGGACTGGGGCCAACGTCCTGACTTTC. Looking up the rest from reference TRBV7-2 and TRBJ2-6 gives the full variable domain: GAGVSQSPSNKVTEKGKDVELRCDPISGHTALYWYRQSLGQGLEFLIYFQGNSAPDKSGLPSDRFSAERTGGSVSTLTIQRTQQEDSAVYLCATKTSGTGANVLTFGAGSRLTVL.

This clonotype was picked up many times. The chain joins TRBV10-3 to TRBJ2-1; 11 bases map to TRBD2. V trimming: 0 bases; J trimming: 4 bases; junction bases outside the gene matches: 5. Germline CDR1 reads ENHRY; CDR2 reads SYGVKD. There are 17 residues in the CDR3. The CDR3 loop is CAISESIGTSGYNEQFF. In nucleotides, the CDR3 is TGTGCCATCAGTGAGTCGATAGGGACTAGCGGTTACAATGAGCAGTTCTTC.

The J gene is TRBJ2-3, the V gene TRBV7-6, with D possibly TRBD1 on 8 matching bases. This CDR3 is built from 13 residues. V dropped 7 bases and J dropped 6 bases, with 14 bases sitting between them. The germline gives CDR1 SGHVS, CDR2 FNYEAQ. The CDR3 DNA sequence: TGTGCCAGCATCTCACAGGGGGGGGATACGCAGTATTTT. Amino acid sequence: CASISQGGDTQYF.

This clonotype was detected ten times or more. CDR3 sequence reads: CSTTPRGGLFF. The CDR3 DNA reads TGCAGTACAACCCCTAGGGGGGGGCTGTTCTTC. This chain joins TRBV20-1 and TRBJ2-1, with D possibly TRBD2 on 7 matching bases. The CDR3 runs to 11 residues. The ends were cut back, 8 bases at V and 15 bases at J, with 20 bases in the middle. Per germline, CDR1 DFQATT and CDR2 SNEGSKA (reference sequence).

The V and J genes are TRBV10-1 and TRBJ2-5; D ambiguous. With 4 bases removed from V and 5 bases from J, the gap between germline ends came to 8 bases. Germline CDR1 and CDR2: WNHNN and SYGVQD (reference sequence). The CDR3 extends over 12 amino acids. In DNA form, the CDR3 reads TGCGCCAGCAGTGCAGGATCGGAGACCCAGTACTTC. Translated: CASSAGSETQYF.